Listed here is a single T cell receptor (beta chain). Its specificity is not known. This sample is drawn from a study of T cell responses to AZD1222 COVID-19 vaccine. Study-wide findings and caveats: As reported, nearly half of all spike-specific TCRs target variant regions that are unmutated. Without day 14 samples, only post-peak T cell repertoires were studied. Females made up more of the donors, who were largely white British, and clonal diversity may have come out too low.

Sequencing was performed with immunoSEQ multiplex PCR; in TCRdb, only in-frame clones are kept and a portion is missing. Altogether over 100,000 clones are present, roughly 90% being singletons, with the ten largest covering around 1%. This CDR3 has 15 amino acids. Trimming pared 0 bases from V and 3 bases from J, leaving 9 bases between. Germline values: CDR1 SGHTA, CDR2 FQGTGA. Analysis merged second doses at about 4 or about 12 weeks. This receptor was identified in an adult who received the AZD1222 COVID-19 vaccine. This specimen was peripheral blood, taken 28 days after the second AZD1222 dose. This chain links TRBV7-3 with TRBJ2-1, with TRBD1 as a possible D gene (5 bases). CDR3: CASSLTGRGYNEQFF. The CDR3 nucleotides are TGTGCCAGCAGCTTAACGGGTAGGGGCTACAATGAGCAGTTCTTC.